These T cell receptor beta chains were read from a single sample in a study of beta chain features in type 1 diabetes. Here immunoSEQ multiplex PCR was the method, and the copy in TCRdb shows in-frame clones only, minus some. The sample has fewer than 900,000 clones, 15% to 20% seen once; the top ten hold 0.02% to 0.03%. The specimen was naive CD4+ T cells from blood. The receptors derive from a woman aged 18-30 years in good health. Each CDR3 is given with its conserved first and last residue. The D gene is left open where the match is weak. Rows may omit the clone size; those that give it use once, few, many or a size class.

j_call: TRBJ2-6; d_call: .; clone_size: few; v_call: TRBV11-2; cdr3_aa: CASSLVRLSGANVLTF; cdr3_nt: TGTGCCAGCAGCTTAGTACGGTTGTCTGGGGCCAACGTCCTGACTTTC
j_call: TRBJ2-5; d_call: .; clone_size: few; v_call: TRBV10-3; cdr3_aa: CAISEPGPQETQYF; cdr3_nt: TGTGCCATCAGTGAGCCGGGCCCGCAAGAGACCCAGTACTTC
j_call: TRBJ2-5; d_call: TRBD1; clone_size: .; v_call: TRBV5-6; cdr3_aa: CASITRQGDQETQYF; cdr3_nt: TGTGCCAGCATCACCCGACAGGGAGACCAAGAGACCCAGTACTTC
j_call: TRBJ2-1; d_call: .; clone_size: .; v_call: TRBV6-5; cdr3_aa: CASSGVSTYNEQFF; cdr3_nt: TGTGCCAGCAGCGGGGTGAGCACCTACAATGAGCAGTTCTTC
j_call: TRBJ2-5; d_call: TRBD1; clone_size: few; v_call: TRBV2; cdr3_aa: CASNRDREETQYF; cdr3_nt: TGTGCCAGCAACCGAGACAGGGAAGAGACCCAGTACTTC
j_call: TRBJ1-2; d_call: TRBD1; clone_size: once; v_call: TRBV4-3; cdr3_aa: CASSQETGGYYGYTF; cdr3_nt: TGCGCCAGCAGCCAGGAGACAGGGGGCTACTATGGCTACACCTTC
j_call: TRBJ2-7; d_call: .; clone_size: few; v_call: TRBV28; cdr3_aa: CASRLGRYEQYF; cdr3_nt: TGTGCCAGCAGGTTGGGGAGGTACGAGCAGTACTTC
j_call: TRBJ1-4; d_call: .; clone_size: .; v_call: TRBV5-1; cdr3_aa: CASSLERTAEKLFF; cdr3_nt: TGCGCCAGCAGCTTGGAGAGGACAGCCGAAAAACTGTTTTTT
j_call: TRBJ2-3; d_call: .; clone_size: .; v_call: TRBV21-1; cdr3_aa: CASSPPGADTQYF; cdr3_nt: TGTGCCAGCAGTCCTCCCGGGGCAGATACGCAGTATTTT
j_call: TRBJ2-6; d_call: .; clone_size: few; v_call: TRBV6-6; cdr3_aa: CASSVPSGANVLTF; cdr3_nt: TGTGCCAGCAGCGTTCCCTCTGGGGCCAACGTCCTGACTTTC
j_call: TRBJ2-5; d_call: .; clone_size: few; v_call: TRBV7-2; cdr3_aa: CASSLNGETQYF; cdr3_nt: TGTGCCAGCAGCTTAAACGGAGAGACCCAGTACTTC
j_call: TRBJ2-4; d_call: .; clone_size: .; v_call: TRBV29-1; cdr3_aa: CSAGAPLNIQYF; cdr3_nt: TGCAGCGCCGGGGCCCCTTTAAACATTCAGTACTTC
j_call: TRBJ1-2; d_call: .; clone_size: .; v_call: TRBV18; cdr3_aa: CASSAPSSARYGYTF; cdr3_nt: TGTGCCAGCTCAGCACCTAGCTCGGCAAGATATGGCTACACCTTC
j_call: TRBJ1-5; d_call: TRBD1; clone_size: .; v_call: TRBV7-8; cdr3_aa: CASSGYKLGTGTQPQHF; cdr3_nt: TGTGCCAGCAGCGGATATAAACTCGGGACAGGGACTCAGCCCCAGCATTTT
j_call: TRBJ2-3; d_call: .; clone_size: few; v_call: TRBV20-1; cdr3_aa: CSVRSTDTQYF; cdr3_nt: TGCAGTGTCCGGAGCACAGATACGCAGTATTTT
j_call: TRBJ2-1; d_call: .; clone_size: many; v_call: TRBV14; cdr3_aa: CASSLPGGPYNEQFF; cdr3_nt: TGTGCCAGCAGTCTCCCTGGGGGACCCTACAATGAGCAGTTCTTC
j_call: TRBJ2-6; d_call: .; clone_size: few; v_call: TRBV25-1; cdr3_aa: CASSDFTGAPGANVLTF; cdr3_nt: TGTGCCAGCAGTGACTTTACGGGAGCGCCTGGGGCCAACGTCCTGACTTTC
j_call: TRBJ2-1; d_call: .; clone_size: .; v_call: TRBV5-1; cdr3_aa: CASSLGLEGFGQFF; cdr3_nt: TGCGCCAGCAGCTTGGGGCTAGAAGGTTTCGGGCAGTTCTTC
j_call: TRBJ2-1; d_call: .; clone_size: few; v_call: TRBV7-9; cdr3_aa: CASSDSLYNEQFF; cdr3_nt: TGTGCCAGCAGCGACTCTCTGTACAATGAGCAGTTCTTC
j_call: TRBJ1-4; d_call: .; clone_size: .; v_call: TRBV25-1; cdr3_aa: CASSEVSAVEKLFF; cdr3_nt: TGTGCCAGCAGTGAGGTCAGCGCGGTTGAAAAACTGTTTTTT
j_call: TRBJ2-1; d_call: TRBD2; clone_size: .; v_call: TRBV28; cdr3_aa: CASSSLAGFGEQFF; cdr3_nt: TGTGCCAGCAGCAGTCTAGCGGGATTTGGTGAGCAGTTCTTC
j_call: TRBJ1-4; d_call: .; clone_size: .; v_call: TRBV28; cdr3_aa: CASSPTIQGHGEKLFF; cdr3_nt: TGTGCCAGCAGTCCTACCATCCAGGGCCATGGTGAAAAACTGTTTTTT
j_call: TRBJ2-5; d_call: .; clone_size: few; v_call: TRBV2; cdr3_aa: CASSERGAQTQYF; cdr3_nt: TGTGCCAGCAGTGAACGGGGGGCGCAGACCCAGTACTTC